The T cell receptor beta chain under discussion was sequenced for a study of early T cells in non-severe SARS-CoV-2 infection. Study-level information: Sequencing used unsorted whole-blood bulk RNA, so chains lack pairing.

The germline V gene has CDR1 SGDLS and CDR2 YYNGEE. V lost 0 bases and J lost 0, with 7 bases in between. The CDR3 loop spans 14 amino acids. This clonotype appeared many times. Attached unique molecular identifiers marked individual cDNA molecules. TCRdb independently ran MiXCR on the 5' RACE reads; one entry per CDR3 protein. The sample records tens of thousands of distinct CDR3 sequences, around 9.7% being singletons. Sequencing was done on a sample of whole blood. This chain connects TRBV9 to TRBJ2-7; D is undetermined. The source of this sequence is an adult who was a healthcare worker with PCR-confirmed SARS-CoV-2 infection or an uninfected control (not recorded which). CDR3 amino acids: CASSVDGNSYEQYF. CDR3 nucleotides: TGTGCCAGCAGCGTAGATGGGAACTCCTACGAGCAGTACTTC.